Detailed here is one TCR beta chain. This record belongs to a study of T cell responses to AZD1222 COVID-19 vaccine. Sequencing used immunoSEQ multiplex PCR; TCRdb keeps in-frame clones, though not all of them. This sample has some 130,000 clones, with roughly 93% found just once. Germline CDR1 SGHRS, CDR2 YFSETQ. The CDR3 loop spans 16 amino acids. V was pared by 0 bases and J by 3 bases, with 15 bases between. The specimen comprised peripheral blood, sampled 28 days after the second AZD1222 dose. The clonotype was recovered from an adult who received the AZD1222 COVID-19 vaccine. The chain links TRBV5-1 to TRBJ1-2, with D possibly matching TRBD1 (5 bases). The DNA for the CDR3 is TGCGCCAGCAGCTTGGGTTGGGGGAAGGACCACTATGGCTACACCTTC. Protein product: CASSLGWGKDHYGYTF. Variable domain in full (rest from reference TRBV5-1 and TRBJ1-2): KAGVTQTPRYLIKTRGQQVTLSCSPISGHRSVSWYQQTPGQGLQFLFEYFSETQRNKGNFPGRFSGRQFSNSRSEMNVSTLELGDSALYLCASSLGWGKDHYGYTFGSGTRLTVV.